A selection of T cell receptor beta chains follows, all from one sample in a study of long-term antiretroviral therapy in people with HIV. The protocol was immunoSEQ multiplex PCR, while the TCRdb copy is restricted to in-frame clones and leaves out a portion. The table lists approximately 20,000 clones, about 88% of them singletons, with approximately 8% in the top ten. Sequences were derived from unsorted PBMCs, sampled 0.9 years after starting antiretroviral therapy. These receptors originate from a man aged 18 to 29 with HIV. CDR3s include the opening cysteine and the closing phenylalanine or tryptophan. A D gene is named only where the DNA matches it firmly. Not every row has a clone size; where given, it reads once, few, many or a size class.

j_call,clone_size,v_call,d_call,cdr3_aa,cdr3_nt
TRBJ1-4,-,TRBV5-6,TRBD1,CASSTGQGHEKLFF,TGTGCCAGCAGCACGGGACAGGGGCATGAAAAACTGTTTTTT
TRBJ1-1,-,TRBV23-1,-,CASSHGGHWDTEAFF,TGCGCCAGCAGTCATGGGGGACACTGGGACACTGAAGCTTTCTTT
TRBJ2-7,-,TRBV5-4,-,CASSFQIGSSYEQYF,TGTGCCAGCAGCTTCCAGATCGGGAGCTCCTACGAGCAGTACTTC
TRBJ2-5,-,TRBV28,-,CASTKMGAFTGQETQYF,TGTGCCAGCACTAAAATGGGGGCTTTTACGGGGCAAGAGACCCAGTACTTC
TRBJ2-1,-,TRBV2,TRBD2,CASRAGGRSYNEQFF,TGTGCCAGCAGAGCGGGGGGCCGCTCCTACAATGAGCAGTTCTTC
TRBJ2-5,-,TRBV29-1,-,CSVALRLGGETQYF,TGCAGCGTTGCACTGAGGCTGGGGGGAGAGACCCAGTACTTC
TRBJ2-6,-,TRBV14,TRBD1,CASSLLRGNGANVLTF,TGTGCCAGCAGCTTACTCAGGGGGAATGGGGCCAACGTCCTGACTTTC
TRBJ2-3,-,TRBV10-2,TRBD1,CASSDLQGAGDTQYF,TGCGCCAGCAGTGATTTACAGGGGGCCGGTGATACGCAGTATTTT
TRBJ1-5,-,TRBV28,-,CASSFRLGDQPQHF,TGTGCCAGCAGTTTTCGACTCGGCGATCAGCCCCAGCATTTT
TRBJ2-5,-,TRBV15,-,CATSSEIQGTQTQYF,TGTGCCACCAGCTCAGAGATCCAAGGCACGCAGACCCAGTACTTC
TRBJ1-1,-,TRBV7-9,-,CASSLDLMAFF,TGTGCCAGCAGCTTAGATTTAATGGCTTTCTTT
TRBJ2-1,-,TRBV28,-,CASRGSSYNEQFF,TGTGCCAGCAGGGGGAGCTCCTACAATGAGCAGTTCTTC
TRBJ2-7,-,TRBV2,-,CASMTGYFYEQYF,TGTGCCAGCATGACAGGCTACTTCTACGAGCAGTACTTC
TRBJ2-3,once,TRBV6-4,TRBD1,CASSATGGTDTQYF,TGTGCCAGCAGTGCCACAGGGGGCACAGATACGCAGTATTTT
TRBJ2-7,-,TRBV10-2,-,CASSESRVSYEQYF,TGCGCCAGCAGTGAGTCCAGGGTGAGCTACGAGCAGTACTTC
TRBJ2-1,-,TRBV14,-,CASAPYLSYNEQFF,TGTGCCAGCGCCCCCTATCTCTCCTACAATGAGCAGTTCTTC
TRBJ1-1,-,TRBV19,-,CASRGRETDDAFF,TGTGCCAGTAGGGGCAGGGAAACTGACGACGCTTTCTTT
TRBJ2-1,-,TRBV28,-,CASTPHSGYNEQFF,TGTGCCAGTACCCCCCATTCAGGCTACAATGAGCAGTTCTTC
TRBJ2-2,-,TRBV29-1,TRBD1,CSVRGQGNTGELFF,TGCAGCGTTCGAGGACAGGGCAACACCGGGGAGCTGTTTTTT
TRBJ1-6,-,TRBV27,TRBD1,CASTESTGGGSPLHF,TGTGCCAGCACCGAAAGTACAGGGGGAGGTTCACCCCTCCACTTT
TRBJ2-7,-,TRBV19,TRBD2,CASSLTSVYGEQYF,TGTGCCAGTAGTCTGACTAGCGTTTACGGCGAGCAGTACTTC
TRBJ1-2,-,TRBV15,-,CATSRDRGTVYGYTF,TGTGCCACCAGCAGAGATAGGGGGACGGTCTATGGCTACACCTTC